The clone carrying this T cell receptor beta chain is medium-sized in the sample. The data originate from a study of T-cell reconstitution after alpha-beta-depleted transplantation in children. Trimming removed 5 bases at V and 7 bases at J, with 12 bases between. CDR1 is SGHRS, CDR2 YFSETQ, per germline. This CDR3 has 12 residues. Unique molecular identifiers were used to barcode this TCRbeta library. TCRdb reprocessed the PCR reads via MiXCR and lists one record per CDR3 protein. This table holds 210,000 or so distinct CDR3 sequences, about a tenth found once. This material consisted of PBMCs from the stem cell graft donor, taken from the stem cell graft. The chain carries TRBV5-1 and TRBJ1-1, with a weak D call TRBD1 (6 bases). The receptor was derived from a human donor who donated a stem cell graft to a child with acute lymphoblastic leukemia. The CDR3 DNA follows: TGCGCCAGCAGTTCTACGGACAGTGAAGCTTTCTTT. The encoded protein is CASSSTDSEAFF. The variable domain in full, with the rest retrieved from reference TRBV5-1 and TRBJ1-1, is KAGVTQTPRYLIKTRGQQVTLSCSPISGHRSVSWYQQTPGQGLQFLFEYFSETQRNKGNFPGRFSGRQFSNSRSEMNVSTLELGDSALYLCASSSTDSEAFFGQGTRLTVV.